The T cell receptor beta chain under discussion was sequenced for a study of PD-1 blockade in classical Hodgkin lymphoma. Sequencing used immunoSEQ multiplex PCR; TCRdb keeps in-frame clones, though not all of them. The sample holds thousands of clones, 75% to 95% seen once. Time point given: newly diagnosed, previously untreated cHL patient sample. After PBMCs were thawed, their CD8+ T cells were isolated by magnetic negative selection. Acting as the comparison were PBMCs from newly diagnosed, untreated classical Hodgkin lymphoma. Germline CDR1 and CDR2: SGHNT and YYREEE (reference sequence). This CDR3 contains 14 residues. V was clipped by 4 bases and J by 15 bases, with 20 bases between them.

V and J are TRBV5-4 and TRBJ1-6; a possible D gene is TRBD1 (5 bases). Sequences were obtained from CD8+ T cells from blood. The source is a human donor with classical Hodgkin lymphoma. The CDR3 protein is CASSEEGPGSVLHF. The CDR3 region has the DNA TGTGCCAGCAGCGAGGAGGGACCGGGTTCGGTCCTCCACTTT.